The T cell receptor (beta chain) described here comes from a study of tumor-infiltrating lymphocytes in localized non-small cell lung cancer. Whole-study context: Patients included smokers and never-smokers with various histologies, some sampled after neoadjuvant chemotherapy. Tumor tissue and non-adjacent uninvolved lung came from each patient.

This clone was counted a few times. V lost 2 bases and J lost 2; bases outside the gene matches: 7. The germline gives CDR1 KGHSH, CDR2 LQKENI. This CDR3 spans 19 amino acids. Method: immunoSEQ multiplex PCR; TCRdb's copy keeps in-frame clones and lacks some. Altogether some 10,000 clones are present, approximately 64% being singletons, with the ten largest covering about 9.3%. The sequence was collected from a human donor with non-small cell lung cancer. The material sequenced was lung tumor tissue. V is TRBV18 and J is TRBJ2-6; 12 bases agree with TRBD1. CDR3 sequence: CASSPNRDRGRTGANVLTF. DNA of the CDR3: TGTGCCAGCTCACCAAACCGGGACAGGGGGCGAACTGGGGCCAACGTCCTGACTTTC. The full variable domain, its missing parts supplied by reference TRBV18 and TRBJ2-6, is NAGVMQNPRHLVRRRGQEARLRCSPMKGHSHVYWYRQLPEEGLKFMVYLQKENIIDESGMPKERFSAEFPKEGPSILRIQQVVRGDSAAYFCASSPNRDRGRTGANVLTFGAGSRLTVL.